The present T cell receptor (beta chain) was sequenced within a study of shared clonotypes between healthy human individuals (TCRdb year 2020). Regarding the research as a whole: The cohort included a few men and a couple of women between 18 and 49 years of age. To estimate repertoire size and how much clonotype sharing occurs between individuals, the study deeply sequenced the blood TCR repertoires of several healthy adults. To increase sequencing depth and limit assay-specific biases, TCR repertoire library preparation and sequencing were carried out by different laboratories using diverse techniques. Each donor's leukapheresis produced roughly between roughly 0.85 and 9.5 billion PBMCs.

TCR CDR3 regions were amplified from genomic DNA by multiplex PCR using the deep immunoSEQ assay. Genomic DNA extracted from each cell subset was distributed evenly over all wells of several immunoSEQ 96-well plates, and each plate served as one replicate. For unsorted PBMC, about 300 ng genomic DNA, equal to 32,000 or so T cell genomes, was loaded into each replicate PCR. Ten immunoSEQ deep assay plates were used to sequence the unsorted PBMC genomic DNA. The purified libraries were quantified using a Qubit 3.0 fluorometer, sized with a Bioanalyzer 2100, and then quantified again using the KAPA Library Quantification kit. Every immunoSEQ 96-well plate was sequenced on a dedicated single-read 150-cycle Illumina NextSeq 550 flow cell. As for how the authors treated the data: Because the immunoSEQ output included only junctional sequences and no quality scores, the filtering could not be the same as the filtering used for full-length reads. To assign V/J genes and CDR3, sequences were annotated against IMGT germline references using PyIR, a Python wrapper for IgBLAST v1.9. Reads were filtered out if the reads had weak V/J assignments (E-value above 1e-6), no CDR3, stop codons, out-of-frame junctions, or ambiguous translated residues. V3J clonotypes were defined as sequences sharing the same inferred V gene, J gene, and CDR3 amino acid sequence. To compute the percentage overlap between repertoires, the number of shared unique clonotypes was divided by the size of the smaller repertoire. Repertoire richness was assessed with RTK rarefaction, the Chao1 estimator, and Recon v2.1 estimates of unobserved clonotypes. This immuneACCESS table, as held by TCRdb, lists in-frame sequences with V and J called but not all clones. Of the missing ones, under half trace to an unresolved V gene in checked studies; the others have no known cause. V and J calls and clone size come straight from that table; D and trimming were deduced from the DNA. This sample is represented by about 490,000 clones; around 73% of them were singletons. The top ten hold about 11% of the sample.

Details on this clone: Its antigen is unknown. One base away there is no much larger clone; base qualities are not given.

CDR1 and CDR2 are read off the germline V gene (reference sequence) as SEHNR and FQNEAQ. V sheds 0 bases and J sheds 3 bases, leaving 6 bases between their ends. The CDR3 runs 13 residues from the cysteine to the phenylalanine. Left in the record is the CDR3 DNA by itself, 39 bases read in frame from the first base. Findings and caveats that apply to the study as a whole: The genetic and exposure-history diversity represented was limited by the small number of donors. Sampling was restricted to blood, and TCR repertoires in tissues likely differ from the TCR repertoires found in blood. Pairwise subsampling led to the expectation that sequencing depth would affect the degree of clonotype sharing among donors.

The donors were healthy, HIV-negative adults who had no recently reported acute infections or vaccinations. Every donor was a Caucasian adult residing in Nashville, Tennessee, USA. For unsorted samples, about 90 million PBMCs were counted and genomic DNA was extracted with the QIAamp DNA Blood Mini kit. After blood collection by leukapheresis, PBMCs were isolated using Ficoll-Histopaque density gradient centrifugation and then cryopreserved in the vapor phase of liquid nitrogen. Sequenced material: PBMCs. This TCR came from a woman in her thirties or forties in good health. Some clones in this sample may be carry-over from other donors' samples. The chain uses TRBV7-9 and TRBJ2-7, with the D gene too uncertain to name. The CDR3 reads CASSLAGIYEQYF. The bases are TGTGCCAGCAGCTTAGCGGGGATCTACGAGCAGTACTTC.